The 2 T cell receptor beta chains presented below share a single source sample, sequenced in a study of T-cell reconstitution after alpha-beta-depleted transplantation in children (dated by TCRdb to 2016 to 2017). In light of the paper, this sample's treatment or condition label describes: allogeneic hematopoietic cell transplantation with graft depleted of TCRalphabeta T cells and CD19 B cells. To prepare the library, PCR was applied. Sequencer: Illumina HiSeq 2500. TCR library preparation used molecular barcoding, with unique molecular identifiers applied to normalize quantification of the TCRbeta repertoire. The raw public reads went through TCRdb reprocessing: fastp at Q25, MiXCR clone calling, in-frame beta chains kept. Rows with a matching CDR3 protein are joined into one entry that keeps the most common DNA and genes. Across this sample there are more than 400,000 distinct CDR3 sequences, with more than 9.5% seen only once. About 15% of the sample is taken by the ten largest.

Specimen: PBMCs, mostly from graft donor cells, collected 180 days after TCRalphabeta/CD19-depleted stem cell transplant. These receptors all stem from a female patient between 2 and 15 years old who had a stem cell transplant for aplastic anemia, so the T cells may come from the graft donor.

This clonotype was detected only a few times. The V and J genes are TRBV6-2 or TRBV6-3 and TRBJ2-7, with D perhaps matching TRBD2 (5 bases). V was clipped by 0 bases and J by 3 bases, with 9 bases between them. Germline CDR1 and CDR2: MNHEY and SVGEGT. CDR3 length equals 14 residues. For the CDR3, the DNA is TGTGCCAGCAGTTACTCTGCGGGCTACTACGAGCAGTACGTC. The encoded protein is CASSYSAGYYEQYV.

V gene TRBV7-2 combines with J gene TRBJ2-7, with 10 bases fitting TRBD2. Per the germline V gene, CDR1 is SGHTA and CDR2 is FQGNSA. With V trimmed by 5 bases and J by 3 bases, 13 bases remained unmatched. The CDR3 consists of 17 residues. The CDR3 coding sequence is TGTGCCAGCAGCCAACGAACGTGGCCTAGCGGGAGCTACGAGCAGTACGTC. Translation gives CASSQRTWPSGSYEQYV.